Below are 29 T cell receptor beta chains sequenced from a single sample in a study of early T cells in non-severe SARS-CoV-2 infection. Via MiXCR, TCRdb re-called the 5' RACE reads, giving one row per CDR3 protein. The table includes tens of thousands of distinct CDR3 sequences, approximately 9.9% detected once. Sequencing was carried out using whole blood. These receptors came from an adult who was a healthcare worker with PCR-confirmed SARS-CoV-2 infection or an uninfected control (not recorded which).

This clonotype was seen a handful of times. The rearrangement joins TRBV5-5 to TRBJ1-1, with unresolved D. The CDR3 has 14 amino acids. Germline assignment: CDR1 SGHKS and CDR2 YYEKEE (reference sequence). Trimming stripped 5 bases from V and 1 base from J, with 12 bases between. The CDR3 DNA is TGTGCCAGCAGGTACCAGGAAGGGAACACTGAAGCTTTCTTT. Encoded protein: CASRYQEGNTEAFF.

This clonotype was counted at least ten times. The rearrangement uses TRBV20-1 and TRBJ1-5; 7 bases are shared with TRBD1. Germline-derived CDR1 and CDR2 are DFQATT and SNEGSKA (reference sequence). The V gene end was trimmed by 2 bases and the J gene end by 7 bases; junction bases not matched to a gene: 11. The CDR3 is made up of 15 amino acids. The CDR3 loop is CSARQTGLSEQPQHF. In nucleotides, the CDR3 is TGCAGTGCTAGACAGACAGGGTTGTCAGAACAGCCCCAGCATTTT.

J is TRBJ1-2 and V is TRBV5-1, with D possibly being TRBD1 (6 bases). Germline V lookup: CDR1 SGHRS, CDR2 YFSETQ. The length of the CDR3 is 15 residues. Between the trimmed V and J ends, which lost 3 bases and 4 bases, there was a span of 16 bases. In nucleotides, the CDR3 is TGCGCCAGCAGCTCGGGGGCTTCCCTAGGCTATGGCTACACCTTC. Its translation: CASSSGASLGYGYTF. Variable domain in full (rest from reference TRBV5-1 and TRBJ1-2): KAGVTQTPRYLIKTRGQQVTLSCSPISGHRSVSWYQQTPGQGLQFLFEYFSETQRNKGNFPGRFSGRQFSNSRSEMNVSTLELGDSALYLCASSSGASLGYGYTFGSGTRLTVV.

This clonotype showed up many times. The chain uses TRBV3-1 and TRBJ2-5, with 8 bases lining up with TRBD2. V lost 1 base to trimming and J lost 3 bases; unmatched junction nucleotides: 7. The CDR3 is made up of 16 amino acids. Looked up from germline, CDR1 is LGHDT and CDR2 is YNNKEL (reference sequence). The CDR3 nucleotides are TGTGCCAGCAGCCAAGGTGGAGGGACTAGAAAAGAGACCCAGTACTTC. Translation: CASSQGGGTRKETQYF.

This clonotype was seen a few times. V usage is TRBV18 and J usage is TRBJ2-1; 16 nucleotides agree with TRBD2. Germline V lookup: CDR1 KGHSH, CDR2 LQKENI. CDR3 length equals 17 residues. Trimming at V came to 3 bases and at J to 10 bases, leaving 9 bases not matched to a gene. CDR3 bases: TGTGCCAGCTCACCCCCGGGACTAGCGGGGGGGCCGGAGGAGCAGTTCTTC. Amino acid sequence: CASSPPGLAGGPEEQFF.

This clonotype was found once. CDR3 nucleotides: TGCAGTGCTACCACCGGGGGGCGAGCGTTAGATACGCAGTATTTT. Its translation: CSATTGGRALDTQYF. The V and J genes are TRBV20-1 and TRBJ2-3, with D maybe TRBD2 (7 bases). The CDR3 is 15 residues long. Germline V gene lookup returns CDR1 DFQATT and CDR2 SNEGSKA (reference sequence). The V and J ends lost 4 bases and 5 bases respectively, with 19 bases between them.

The sample holds a few counts of this clonotype. The J gene is TRBJ2-7, the V gene TRBV7-2; 10 bases map to TRBD1. Germline CDR1 is SGHTA and CDR2 is FQGNSA. J gave up 1 base and V 1 base, and 1 base lay outside the gene matches. The CDR3 consists of 15 residues. The chain's CDR3 is CASSLVGQGSYEQYF. The CDR3, as DNA: TGTGCCAGCAGCTTAGTGGGACAGGGGTCCTACGAGCAGTACTTC.

A few counts support this clonotype. The rearrangement joins TRBV4-1 to TRBJ2-5; 10 nucleotides line up with TRBD2. Germline CDR1 is MGHRA and CDR2 is YSYEKL. This CDR3 contains 16 residues. V lost 6 bases, J lost 4 bases, and 11 bases stayed unmatched. The CDR3 here is CASSVGASGGLETQYF. In DNA, the CDR3 is TGCGCCAGCAGTGTGGGGGCTAGCGGGGGCCTAGAGACCCAGTACTTC.

This clonotype was seen repeatedly, ten times or more. The chain couples TRBV9 to TRBJ1-2, with unresolved D. Germline CDR1 is SGDLS and CDR2 is YYNGEE. V shed 5 bases and J shed 2 bases, with 16 bases lying between them. The CDR3 covers 15 residues. The CDR3, as DNA: TGTGCCAGCAGTGCCTTTTCAAGGACGAACTATGGCTACACCTTC. This translates into CASSAFSRTNYGYTF.

This clonotype was found a few times. CDR3 residues: CSARQQGIGQPQHF. Written as DNA, the CDR3 is TGCAGTGCCCGGCAACAGGGAATCGGTCAGCCCCAGCATTTT. The chain carries TRBV20-1 and TRBJ1-5, with D tentatively TRBD1 (6 bases). The CDR3 has 14 residues. Germline CDR1 DFQATT, CDR2 SNEGSKA (reference sequence). V lost 6 bases to trimming and J lost 6 bases, with 18 bases between them.

The chain joins TRBV5-1 to TRBJ2-3; 7 nucleotides match TRBD2. Germline-derived CDR1 and CDR2 are SGHRS and YFSETQ. V was pared by 4 bases and J by 0 bases, with 5 bases of the junction left unmatched. This CDR3 is built from 15 residues. CDR3 coding DNA: TGCGCCAGCAGCATGGGGCGGGGGAGCACAGATACGCAGTATTTT. It is translated as CASSMGRGSTDTQYF.

The chain uses TRBV3-1 and TRBJ2-7; no clear D. Trimming shortened V by 4 bases and J by 7 bases, and 23 bases separated the two germline ends. Germline-derived CDR1 and CDR2 are LGHDT and YNNKEL (reference sequence). The CDR3 runs 16 residues. The CDR3 DNA reads as TGTGCCAGCAGCCTCGCTCGGACGTTCCACCCTACGGAGCAGTACTTC. Residues: CASSLARTFHPTEQYF.

This clonotype was counted between two and nine times. This chain connects TRBV19 to TRBJ2-7, with 7 bases that match TRBD2. Germline CDR1 LNHDA, CDR2 SQIVND (reference sequence). V gave up 6 bases and J gave up 0 bases; unmatched junction bases: 5. The CDR3 length is 14 residues. The CDR3 bases are TGTGCCAGTAGGGCAGGGACTAACTCCTACGAGCAGTACTTC. This gives the protein CASRAGTNSYEQYF. Complete variable domain (other parts from reference TRBV19 and TRBJ2-7): DGGITQSPKYLFRKEGQNVTLSCEQNLNHDAMYWYRQDPGQGLRLIYYSQIVNDFQKGDIAEGYSVSREKKESFPLTVTSAQKNPTAFYLCASRAGTNSYEQYFGPGTRLTVT.

There are many counts of this clonotype. This chain connects TRBV3-1 to TRBJ1-1; D remains ambiguous. V was clipped by 4 bases and J by 0 bases, with 9 bases between them. Germline V gene sequence: CDR1 LGHDT, CDR2 YNNKEL (reference sequence). The CDR3 consists of 14 residues. In nucleotides, the CDR3 is TGTGCCAGCAGCCGATCGGGTCTGAACACTGAAGCTTTCTTT. Amino acid sequence: CASSRSGLNTEAFF.

This clonotype was detected many times. DNA of the CDR3: TGCGCCAGCAGCGAGGGGACTAGCGGATACACCGGGGAGCTGTTTTTT. Its translation: CASSEGTSGYTGELFF. The chain combines TRBV5-1 with TRBJ2-2; TRBD2 matches at 11 bases. The length of the CDR3 is 16 residues. CDR1 and CDR2 from the germline V gene are SGHRS and YFSETQ. V lost 4 bases, J lost 3 bases, and 5 bases stayed unmatched.

This clonotype was seen more than once but under ten times. V gene TRBV19 combines with J gene TRBJ2-1; D is perhaps TRBD2 (5 bases). CDR1 LNHDA and CDR2 SQIVND come from the germline V gene (reference sequence). V lost 7 bases and J 0 bases, leaving 7 bases between the germline ends. There are 13 residues in the CDR3. The CDR3 region has the DNA TGTGCCAGTAAAGGGAGCTCCTACAATGAGCAGTTCTTC. Its protein is CASKGSSYNEQFF.

The V call is TRBV3-1, the J call TRBJ1-6; D might be TRBD1 (6 bases). V lost 4 bases and J lost 6, with 10 bases in between. Germline V gene sequence: CDR1 LGHDT, CDR2 YNNKEL (reference sequence). The CDR3 covers 14 residues. The CDR3 reads CASSPGTPNSPLHF. CDR3 nucleotides: TGTGCCAGCAGCCCCGGGACACCTAATTCACCCCTCCACTTT.

This clonotype was seen a few times. This chain connects TRBV12-5 to TRBJ2-7; 15 bases fit TRBD2. The V segment lost 6 bases and the J segment 6 bases; nucleotides outside the gene matches: 3. From germline, CDR1 is LGHNT and CDR2 FRNRAP. CDR3 size: 14 residues. In DNA, the CDR3 is TGTGCTAGTGGAGGACTAGCGGGGGGGCTCGAGCAGTACTTC. The encoded protein is CASGGLAGGLEQYF. The full variable domain, completed using reference TRBV12-5 and TRBJ2-7, is DARVTQTPRHKVTEMGQEVTMRCQPILGHNTVFWYRQTMMQGLELLAYFRNRAPLDDSGMPKDRFSAEMPDATLATLKIQPSEPRDSAVYFCASGGLAGGLEQYFGPGTRLTVT.

J is TRBJ2-3 and V is TRBV5-5; weak D call: TRBD2 (5 bases). The V gene lost 4 bases and the J gene lost 1 base, with 16 bases spanning the gap. The germline V gene encodes CDR1 SGHKS and CDR2 YYEKEE (reference sequence). CDR3 length equals 16 residues. For the CDR3, the DNA is TGTGCCAGCAGCACCAGGACGGGGAGTGGCACAGATACGCAGTATTTT. Translating it yields CASSTRTGSGTDTQYF.

The CDR3 loop reads CASSFSQNEAFF. The CDR3 DNA reads as TGTGCCAGCAGCTTTAGCCAGAATGAAGCTTTCTTT. The chain has TRBV7-8 and TRBJ1-1; no clear D gene. CDR1 SGHVS and CDR2 FQNEAQ come from the germline V gene. Trimming shortened V by 3 bases and J by 7 bases, and 9 bases separated the two germline ends. The CDR3 contains 12 residues.

V usage is TRBV30 and J usage is TRBJ2-1; perhaps TRBD2 as D (5 bases). Germline CDR1 GTSNPN, CDR2 SVGIG (reference sequence). The CDR3 sequence is 12 residues long. The V gene lost 5 bases and the J gene lost 6 bases, with 11 bases spanning the gap. The CDR3 protein is CAWAWTVNEQFF. CDR3 DNA: TGTGCCTGGGCCTGGACTGTCAATGAGCAGTTCTTC.

The chain uses TRBV5-6 and TRBJ2-3; D ambiguous. V was cut by 1 base and J by 0 bases, with 12 bases left in between. Germline V CDR1 and CDR2: SGHDT, YYEEEE. There are 16 residues in the CDR3. The CDR3 sequence is CASSLLRSGSTDTQYF. Written as DNA, the CDR3 is TGTGCCAGCAGCTTGTTGCGCAGTGGGAGCACAGATACGCAGTATTTT.

This clonotype was counted ten times or more. Here the CDR3 reads CASSLGLTGTGELFF. The CDR3 DNA is TGTGCCAGCAGCCTAGGACTAACAGGCACCGGGGAGCTGTTTTTT. This chain links TRBV3-1 with TRBJ2-2; a possible D gene is TRBD2 (6 bases). The ends were cut back, 4 bases at V and 4 bases at J, with 13 bases in the middle. The CDR3 loop spans 15 amino acids. Germline loops: CDR1 LGHDT, CDR2 YNNKEL (reference sequence).

The CDR3 DNA sequence: TGCAGTGCCCGGACTAGCGGGGGGGAGGGAGATACGCAGTATTTT. Translating it yields CSARTSGGEGDTQYF. This chain connects TRBV20-1 to TRBJ2-3; 15 bases are shared with TRBD2. The CDR3 contains 15 residues. From germline, CDR1 is DFQATT and CDR2 SNEGSKA (reference sequence). Trimming took 6 bases from V and 5 from J; bases not matched to a gene: 6.

This clonotype turned up a few times. The chain employs TRBV7-9 and TRBJ2-7; D uncertain. The V gene lost 2 bases and the J gene lost 2 bases, with 4 bases spanning the gap. CDR3 length: 12 residues. Germline V gene data show CDR1 as SEHNR and CDR2 as FQNEAQ (reference sequence). The CDR3 sequence: CASSLTTYEQYF. The CDR3 nucleotides are TGTGCCAGCAGCTTAACCACCTACGAGCAGTACTTC.

This clonotype was picked up a small number of times. The chain has TRBV4-1 and TRBJ2-3, with D maybe TRBD2 (5 bases). Germline V gives CDR1 MGHRA, CDR2 YSYEKL. This CDR3 comprises 14 residues. With 3 bases removed from V and 3 bases from J, the gap between germline ends came to 10 bases. CDR3 sequence: CASSQTLETDTQYF. In nucleotides, the CDR3 is TGCGCCAGCAGCCAGACACTAGAAACAGATACGCAGTATTTT.

V and J are TRBV12-3 or TRBV12-4 and TRBJ2-3, with a possible D match to TRBD2 (7 bases). V shed 8 bases and J shed 5 bases, with 11 bases lying between them. The CDR3 spans 12 residues. CDR3 loop: CASRGALDTQYF. The DNA of the CDR3 is TGTGCCAGCCGGGGGGCCTTAGATACGCAGTATTTT.

To note about this clonotype: A read error may account for a junction end that differs from germline. The V and J genes are TRBV20-1 and TRBJ2-7; 8 bases map to TRBD1. This CDR3 has 14 residues. Germline values: CDR1 DFQATT, CDR2 SNEGSKA (reference sequence). CDR3 sequence: CSARGQGLSYEQYF. As DNA, the CDR3 is TGCAGTGCCAGAGGACAGGGACTGTCCTACGAGCAGTACTTC.

This clonotype has just a few counts. V gene TRBV4-1 combines with J gene TRBJ2-3; D is possibly TRBD1 or TRBD2 (5 bases each). Germline loops: CDR1 MGHRA, CDR2 YSYEKL. Deletions cut 1 base from V and 4 bases from J, with 18 bases between. This CDR3 has 17 residues. The CDR3 nucleotides read TGCGCCAGCAGCCAAGTTCCGGGACCCGGTACCGCAGATACGCAGTATTTT. It encodes CASSQVPGPGTADTQYF.